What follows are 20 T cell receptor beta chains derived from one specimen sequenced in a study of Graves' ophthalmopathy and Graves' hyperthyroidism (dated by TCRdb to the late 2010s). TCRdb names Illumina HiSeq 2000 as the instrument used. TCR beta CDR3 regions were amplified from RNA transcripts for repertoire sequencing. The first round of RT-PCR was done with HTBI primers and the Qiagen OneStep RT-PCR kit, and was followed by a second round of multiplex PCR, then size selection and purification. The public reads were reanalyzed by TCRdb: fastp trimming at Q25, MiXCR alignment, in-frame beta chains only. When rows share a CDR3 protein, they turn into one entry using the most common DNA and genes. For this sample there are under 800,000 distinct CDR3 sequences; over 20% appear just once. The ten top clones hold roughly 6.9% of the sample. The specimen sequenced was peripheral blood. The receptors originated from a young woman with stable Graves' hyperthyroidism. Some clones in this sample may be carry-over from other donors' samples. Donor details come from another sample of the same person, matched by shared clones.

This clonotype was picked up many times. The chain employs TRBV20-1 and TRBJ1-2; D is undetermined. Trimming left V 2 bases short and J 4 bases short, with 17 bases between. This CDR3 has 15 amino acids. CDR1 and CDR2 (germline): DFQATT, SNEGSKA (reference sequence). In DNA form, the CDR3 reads TGCAGTGCTAGACCCCATGAACTTGGTGCCTATGGCTACACCTTC. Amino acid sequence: CSARPHELGAYGYTF.

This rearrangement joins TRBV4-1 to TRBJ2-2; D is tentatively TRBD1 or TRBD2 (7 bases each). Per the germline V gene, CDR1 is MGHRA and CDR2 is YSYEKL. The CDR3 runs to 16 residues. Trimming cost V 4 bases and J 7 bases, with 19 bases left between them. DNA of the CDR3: TGCGCCAGCAGCCTTGGGGGAGGGGGCGCCGGCGGGGAGCTGTTTTTT. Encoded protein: CASSLGGGGAGGELFF.

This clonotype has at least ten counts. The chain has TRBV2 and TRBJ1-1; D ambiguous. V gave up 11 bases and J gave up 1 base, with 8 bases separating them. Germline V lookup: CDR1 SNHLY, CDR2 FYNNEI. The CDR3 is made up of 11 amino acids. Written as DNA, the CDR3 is TGTGCCCCACCTCAGAACACTGAAGCTTTCTTT. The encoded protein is CAPPQNTEAFF.

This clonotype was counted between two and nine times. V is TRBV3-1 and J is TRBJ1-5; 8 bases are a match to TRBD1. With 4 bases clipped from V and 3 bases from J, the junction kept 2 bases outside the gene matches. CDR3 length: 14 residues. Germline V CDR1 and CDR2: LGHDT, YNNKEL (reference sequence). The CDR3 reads CASSPGGYNQPQHF. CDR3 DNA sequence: TGTGCCAGCAGCCCAGGGGGCTACAATCAGCCCCAGCATTTT.

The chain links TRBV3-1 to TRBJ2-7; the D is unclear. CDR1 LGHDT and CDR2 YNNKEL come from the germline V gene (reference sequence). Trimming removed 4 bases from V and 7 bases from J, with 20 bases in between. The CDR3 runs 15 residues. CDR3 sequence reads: CASSPREVGFREQYF. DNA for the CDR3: TGTGCCAGCAGCCCCCGAGAGGTGGGGTTTCGGGAGCAGTACTTC.

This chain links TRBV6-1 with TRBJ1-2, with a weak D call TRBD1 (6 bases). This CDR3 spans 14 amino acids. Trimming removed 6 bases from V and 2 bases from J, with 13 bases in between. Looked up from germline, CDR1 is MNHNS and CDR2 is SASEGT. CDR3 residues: CASRQGRDNYGYTF. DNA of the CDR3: TGTGCCAGCAGACAGGGACGGGACAACTATGGCTACACCTTC.

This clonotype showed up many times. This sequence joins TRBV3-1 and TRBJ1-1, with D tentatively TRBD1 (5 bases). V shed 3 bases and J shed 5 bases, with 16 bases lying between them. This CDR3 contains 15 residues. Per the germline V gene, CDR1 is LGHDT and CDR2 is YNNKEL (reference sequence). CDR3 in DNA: TGTGCCAGCAGCCAGCGGGACGCTCGTGAGACTGAAGCTTTCTTT. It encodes CASSQRDARETEAFF.

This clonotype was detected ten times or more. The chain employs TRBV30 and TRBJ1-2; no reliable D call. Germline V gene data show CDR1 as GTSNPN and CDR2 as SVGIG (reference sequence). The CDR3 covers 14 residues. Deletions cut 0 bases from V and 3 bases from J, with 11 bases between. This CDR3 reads CAWSVTNRYYGYTF. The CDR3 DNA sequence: TGTGCCTGGAGTGTTACCAACAGATACTATGGCTACACCTTC. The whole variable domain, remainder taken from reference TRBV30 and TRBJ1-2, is SQTIHQWPATLVQPVGSPLSLECTVEGTSNPNLYWYRQAAGRGLQLLFYSVGIGQISSEVPQNLSASRPQDRQFILSSKKLLLSDSGFYLCAWSVTNRYYGYTFGSGTRLTVV.

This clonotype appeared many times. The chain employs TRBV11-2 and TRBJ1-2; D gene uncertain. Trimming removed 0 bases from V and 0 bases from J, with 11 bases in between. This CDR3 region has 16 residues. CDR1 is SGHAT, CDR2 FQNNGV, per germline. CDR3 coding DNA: TGTGCCAGCAGCTTAGATCGGGCACGAGCTAACTATGGCTACACCTTC. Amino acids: CASSLDRARANYGYTF.

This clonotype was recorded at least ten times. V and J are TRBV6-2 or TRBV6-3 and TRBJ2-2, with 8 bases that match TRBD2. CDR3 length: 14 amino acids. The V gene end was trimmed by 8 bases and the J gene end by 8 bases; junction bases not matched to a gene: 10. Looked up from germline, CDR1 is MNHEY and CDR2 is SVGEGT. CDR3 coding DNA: TGTGCCAGCCTCCCGGGGGGGGCATCGGGGGAGCTGTTTTTT. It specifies CASLPGGASGELFF.

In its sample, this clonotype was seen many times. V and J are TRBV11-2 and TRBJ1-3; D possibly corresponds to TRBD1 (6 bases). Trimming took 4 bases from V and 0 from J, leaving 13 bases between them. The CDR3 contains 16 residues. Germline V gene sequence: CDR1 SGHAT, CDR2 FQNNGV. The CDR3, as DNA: TGTGCCAGCAGCTCCAGGGGTTCGAGCTCTGGAAACACCATATATTTT. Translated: CASSSRGSSSGNTIYF.

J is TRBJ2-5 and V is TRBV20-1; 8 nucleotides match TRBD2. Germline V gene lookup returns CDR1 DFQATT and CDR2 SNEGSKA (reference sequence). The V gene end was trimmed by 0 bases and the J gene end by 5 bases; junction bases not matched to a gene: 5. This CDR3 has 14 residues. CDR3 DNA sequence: TGCAGTGCTAGAGATTCAACGGGGGGGGAGACCCAGTACTTC. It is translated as CSARDSTGGETQYF.

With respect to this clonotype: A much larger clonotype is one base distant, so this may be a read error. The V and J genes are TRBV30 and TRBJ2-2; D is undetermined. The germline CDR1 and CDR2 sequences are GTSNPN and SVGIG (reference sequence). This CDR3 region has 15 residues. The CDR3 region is CAWNPIETNTRELFF. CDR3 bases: TGTGCCTGGAACCCTATAGAGACGAACACCAGGGAGCTGTTTTTT.

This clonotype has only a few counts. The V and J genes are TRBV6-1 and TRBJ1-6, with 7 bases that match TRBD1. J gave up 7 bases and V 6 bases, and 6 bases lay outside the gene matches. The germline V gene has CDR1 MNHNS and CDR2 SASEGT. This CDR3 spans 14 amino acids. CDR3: CASSQGQSNSPLHF. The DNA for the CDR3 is TGTGCCAGCAGCCAGGGACAGAGCAATTCACCCCTCCACTTT.

The CDR3 DNA follows: TGTGCCAGCAGCTCACCCCAATCCCCGGGACTCAGCGATTCAAGGAGCTCCTACGAGCAGTACTTC. Protein product: CASSSPQSPGLSDSRSSYEQYF. The V gene is TRBV7-1, the J gene TRBJ2-7; D is possibly TRBD2 (6 bases). TRBV7-1 is marked as an open reading frame, function uncertain. The V and J ends lost 2 bases and 0 bases respectively, with 32 bases between them. This CDR3 is 22 amino acids long.

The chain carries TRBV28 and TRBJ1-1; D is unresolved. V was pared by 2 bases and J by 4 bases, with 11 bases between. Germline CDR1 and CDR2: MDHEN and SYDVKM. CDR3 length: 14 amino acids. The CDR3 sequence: CASSLMVVSTEAFF. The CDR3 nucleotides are TGTGCCAGCAGTTTAATGGTGGTGAGCACTGAAGCTTTCTTT.

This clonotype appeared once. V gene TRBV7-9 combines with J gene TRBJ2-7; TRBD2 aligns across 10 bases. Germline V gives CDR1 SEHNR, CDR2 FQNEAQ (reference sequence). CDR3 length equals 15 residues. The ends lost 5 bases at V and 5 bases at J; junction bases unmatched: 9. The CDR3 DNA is TGTGCCAGCAGCCTCCTAGCGGGAGCACAAAACGAGCAGTACTTC. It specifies CASSLLAGAQNEQYF. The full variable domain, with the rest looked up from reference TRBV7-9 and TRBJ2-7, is DTGVSQNPRHKITKRGQNVTFRCDPISEHNRLYWYRQTLGQGPEFLTYFQNEAQLEKSRLLSDRFSAERPKGSFSTLEIQRTEQGDSAMYLCASSLLAGAQNEQYFGPGTRLTVT.

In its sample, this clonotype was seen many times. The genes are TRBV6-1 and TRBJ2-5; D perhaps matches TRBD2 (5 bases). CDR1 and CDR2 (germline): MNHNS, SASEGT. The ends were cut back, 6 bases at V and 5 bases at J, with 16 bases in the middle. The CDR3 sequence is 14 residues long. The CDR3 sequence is CASSPSGPGETQYF. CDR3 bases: TGTGCCAGCAGCCCTAGTGGGCCGGGGGAGACCCAGTACTTC.

The DNA for the CDR3 is TGTGCCAGCAGCCATGGGGAGCTGATGATAGAGACCCAGTACTTC. Amino acid sequence: CASSHGELMIETQYF. The V gene is TRBV14, the J gene TRBJ2-5; possible D gene TRBD2, 5 bases. There are 15 residues in the CDR3. V was clipped by 3 bases and J by 4 bases, with 15 bases between them. Per germline, CDR1 SGHDN and CDR2 FVKESK.

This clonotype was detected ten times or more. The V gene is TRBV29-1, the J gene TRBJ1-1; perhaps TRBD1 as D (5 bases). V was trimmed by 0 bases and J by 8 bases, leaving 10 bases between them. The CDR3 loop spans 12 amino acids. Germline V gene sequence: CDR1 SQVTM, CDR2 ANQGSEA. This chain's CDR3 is CSVEEGDVEAFF. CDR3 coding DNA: TGCAGCGTTGAAGAGGGGGATGTGGAAGCTTTCTTT.